In its sample, the clone carrying this T cell receptor beta chain was seen many times. Its antigen is unknown. Relying on iRepertoire HTBI primers and Arm-PCR of CDR3 regions, the team built TCR beta libraries. TCRdb reprocessed the multiplex PCR reads with MiXCR, giving one entry per CDR3 protein. The data hold 550,000 to 600,000 distinct CDR3 sequences, with more than 15% observed a single time. This record comes from a study of regulatory T cells in long-lasting Graves disease. Study-level results: Persistent disease favored TRBV28, TRBJ1-2 and TRBJ2-5.

The sample's time point: newly diagnosed GD, antithyroid drugs for less than 3 months. Preparation of the TCR library used RNA extracted from PBMCs. The CDR3 loop spans 17 amino acids. Germline CDR1 reads SGHVS; CDR2 reads FQNEAQ. The germline V and J ends were trimmed by 3 bases and 7 bases, with 22 bases remaining between them. These same data were also listed under a study on T cells in Graves' hyperthyroidism and ophthalmopathy. Turning to that study: Most clonotypes expanded in thyroid above 0.001 were likewise present in blood.

This clonotype originated in a man aged 18 to 29 with Graves disease. The sequenced sample was peripheral blood mononuclear cells (PBMCs), obtained at new diagnosis, from a patient treated with antithyroid drugs. The V and J genes are TRBV7-8 and TRBJ2-1; D may be TRBD1 (6 bases). CDR3 in DNA: TGTGCCAGCAGCTTTGGTTCCCCAGGGGCGCTATTAAATGAGCAGTTCTTC. This gives the protein CASSFGSPGALLNEQFF.